This TCR beta chain was observed in a study of blood T cell repertoires in COVID-19. For the study at large: The samples span acute and convalescent COVID-19 from the United States, Italy and Spain. The analysed material was cDNA or gDNA that came from T cells, B-cell-depleted T cells, or PBMCs.

The CDR3 is 13 amino acids. The V and J ends lost 4 bases and 4 bases respectively, with 9 bases between them. This table comes from immunoSEQ multiplex PCR, and its TCRdb copy is limited to in-frame clones, with some not included. The data hold roughly 190,000 clones, with 82% observed a single time. Adults between roughly 18 and 89 years of age took part from 24 US areas. Each recovered donor of Cohort 3 presented with two negative PCRs, clearance, or symptom resolution. Input material: PBMCs or T cells enriched from blood (not recorded which). This chain uses TRBV12-3 or TRBV12-4 with TRBJ2-3; TRBD2 might be the D (5 bases). The sequence came from a man aged 35 to 55 who had recovered from COVID-19. The CDR3, as DNA: TGTGCCAGCAGTTCCCTCGGGGCAGATACGCAGTATTTT. Protein: CASSSLGADTQYF.